This entry lists 21 T cell receptor beta chains sequenced from one sample in a study of blood T cells in healthy people across ages. A second PCR, run for roughly 7 to 12 cycles, used a sample-barcoded 5' primer plus a J-beta primer mix. TCRdb ran MiXCR on the 5' RACE reads and lists one entry per CDR3 protein. The sample lists hundreds of thousands of distinct CDR3 sequences; 58% were seen once. Sequencing was performed on blood. The receptors stem from a man aged 25-45 years in good health.

This CDR3 is CASSVTGSSEQYF. CDR3 DNA sequence: TGTGCCAGCAGTGTGACAGGTTCGTCCGAGCAGTACTTC. This chain connects TRBV2 to TRBJ2-7, with a weak D call TRBD1 (6 bases). Per the germline V gene, CDR1 is SNHLY and CDR2 is FYNNEI. This CDR3 contains 13 residues. Trimming cost V 4 bases and J 6 bases, with 13 bases left between them.

J is TRBJ2-7 and V is TRBV20-1; TRBD1 is a possible D gene (6 bases). The CDR3 has 13 amino acids. Trimming took 6 bases from V and 5 from J, leaving 17 bases between them. Per germline, CDR1 DFQATT and CDR2 SNEGSKA (reference sequence). DNA for the CDR3: TGCAGTGCAAGGGCAGACAGGTTTAACGAGCAGTACTTC. It codes for CSARADRFNEQYF.

V and J are TRBV7-9 and TRBJ1-1; D perhaps matches TRBD1 (6 bases). The CDR3 totals 15 residues. Deletions cut 4 bases from V and 1 base from J, with 13 bases between. In germline, CDR1 is SEHNR, CDR2 FQNEAQ (reference sequence). The CDR3 region is CASSSILQGNTEAFF. The CDR3, as DNA: TGTGCCAGCAGCTCGATCTTACAGGGGAACACTGAAGCTTTCTTT. The full variable domain, completed using reference TRBV7-9 and TRBJ1-1, is DTGVSQNPRHKITKRGQNVTFRCDPISEHNRLYWYRQTLGQGPEFLTYFQNEAQLEKSRLLSDRFSAERPKGSFSTLEIQRTEQGDSAMYLCASSSILQGNTEAFFGQGTRLTVV.

For the CDR3, the DNA is TGTGCCAGCAGAACAGGGGACCGGACCCAGTACTTC. This encodes CASRTGDRTQYF. V usage is TRBV6-1 and J usage is TRBJ2-5, with 7 bases matching TRBD1. Germline CDR1 MNHNS, CDR2 SASEGT. The CDR3 has 12 residues. Unmatched junction bases numbered 5, after V lost 6 bases and J lost 7 bases.

The genes are TRBV11-1 and TRBJ2-2; a possible D gene is TRBD2 (6 bases). Trimming left V 3 bases short and J 1 base short, with 9 bases between. CDR3 size: 15 residues. CDR1 is SGHAT, CDR2 FQDESV, per germline (reference sequence). The CDR3 is CASSFWRENTGELFF. CDR3 coding DNA: TGTGCCAGCAGCTTTTGGAGGGAGAACACCGGGGAGCTGTTTTTT.

In its sample, this clonotype was seen a few times. The chain links TRBV20-1 to TRBJ2-7; D is ambiguous. This CDR3 has 15 residues. Between the trimmed V and J ends, which lost 4 bases and 12 bases, there was a span of 28 bases. Germline lookup yields CDR1 DFQATT and CDR2 SNEGSKA (reference sequence). In DNA, the CDR3 is TGCAGTGCTATAAAAGCCATTCTTCCTTTGCATCCGGGGTACTTC. This gives the protein CSAIKAILPLHPGYF.

This clonotype was observed a few times. This chain uses TRBV28 with TRBJ1-2, with D maybe TRBD1 (5 bases). The CDR3 contains 12 residues. V lost 6 bases and J 10 bases, leaving 15 bases between the germline ends. The germline V gene encodes CDR1 MDHEN and CDR2 SYDVKM. CDR3: CASSRNVGDYTF. DNA of the CDR3: TGTGCCAGCAGCCGGAATGTGGGGGACTACACCTTC.

The rearrangement links TRBV18 to TRBJ2-6; a possible D gene is TRBD2 (5 bases). Germline-derived CDR1 and CDR2 are KGHSH and LQKENI. V was clipped by 1 base and J by 3 bases, with 10 bases between them. The CDR3 runs 16 residues. CDR3 sequence reads: CASSPLGVSGANVLTF. CDR3 bases: TGTGCCAGCTCACCACTCGGGGTGAGTGGGGCCAACGTCCTGACTTTC. The full variable domain, completed using reference TRBV18 and TRBJ2-6, is NAGVMQNPRHLVRRRGQEARLRCSPMKGHSHVYWYRQLPEEGLKFMVYLQKENIIDESGMPKERFSAEFPKEGPSILRIQQVVRGDSAAYFCASSPLGVSGANVLTFGAGSRLTVL.

The V call is TRBV5-1, the J call TRBJ2-3, with D possibly TRBD1 on 7 matching bases. Trimming left V 9 bases short and J 3 bases short, with 17 bases between. CDR3 length: 14 residues. Germline CDR1 SGHRS, CDR2 YFSETQ. This chain's CDR3 is CATATGTSTDTQYF. The CDR3 nucleotides read TGCGCCACGGCGACAGGGACTTCGACAGATACGCAGTATTTT.

This chain links TRBV7-3 with TRBJ2-1; D unclear. Germline-derived CDR1 and CDR2 are SGHTA and FQGTGA. This CDR3 has 14 amino acids. V was cut by 5 bases and J by 3 bases, with 11 bases left in between. For the CDR3, the DNA is TGTGCCAGCAGCCCCGACTCCAACTACAATGAGCAGTTCTTC. The encoded protein is CASSPDSNYNEQFF.

The J gene is TRBJ1-1, the V gene TRBV28; 8 bases align to TRBD1. The germline CDR1 and CDR2 sequences are MDHEN and SYDVKM. There are 15 residues in the CDR3. Trimming at V came to 5 bases and at J to 1 base, leaving 6 bases not matched to a gene. CDR3 protein: CASSHRQGTNTEAFF. The CDR3 DNA reads TGTGCCAGCAGTCACAGACAGGGGACGAACACTGAAGCTTTCTTT. The whole variable domain, remainder taken from reference TRBV28 and TRBJ1-1, is DVKVTQSSRYLVKRTGEKVFLECVQDMDHENMFWYRQDPGLGLRLIYFSYDVKMKEKGDIPEGYSVSREKKERFSLILESASTNQTSMYLCASSHRQGTNTEAFFGQGTRLTVV.

J is TRBJ2-5 and V is TRBV5-1, with unresolved D. CDR1 SGHRS and CDR2 YFSETQ come from the germline V gene. The CDR3 contains 14 residues. V was shortened by 0 bases and J by 1 base, with 7 bases between the two germline ends. The CDR3 sequence is CASSLGALQETQYF. In DNA form, the CDR3 reads TGCGCCAGCAGCTTGGGGGCCCTCCAAGAGACCCAGTACTTC.

This sequence joins TRBV15 and TRBJ2-3, with TRBD2 matching over 9 bases. The germline CDR1 and CDR2 sequences are LNHNV and YYDKDF (reference sequence). The CDR3 loop spans 14 amino acids. V lost 3 bases to trimming and J lost 4 bases; unmatched junction nucleotides: 2. The CDR3 nucleotides are TGTGCCACCAGCAGGGGGACTAGCCCAGATACGCAGTATTTT. It translates to CATSRGTSPDTQYF.

A few counts support this clonotype. The J gene is TRBJ1-1, the V gene TRBV7-8; 9 nucleotides match TRBD1. Looked up from germline, CDR1 is SGHVS and CDR2 is FQNEAQ. CDR3 length equals 16 residues. J gave up 2 bases and V 5 bases, and 9 bases lay outside the gene matches. The CDR3 sequence: CASSRGTGRANTEAFF. The CDR3 DNA sequence: TGTGCCAGCAGCCGCGGGACAGGGAGGGCAAACACTGAAGCTTTCTTT.

The J gene is TRBJ1-5, the V gene TRBV25-1; 9 bases are a match to TRBD1. This CDR3 is built from 14 residues. Germline CDR1 reads MGHDK; CDR2 reads SYGVNS. V lost 2 bases, J lost 4 bases, and 0 bases stayed unmatched. CDR3: CASSEGQGNQPQHF. The CDR3 DNA follows: TGTGCCAGCAGTGAAGGACAGGGGAATCAGCCCCAGCATTTT.

This clonotype is a singleton in its sample. This chain uses TRBV6-6 with TRBJ2-5, with no clear D. Between the trimmed V and J ends, which lost 2 bases and 3 bases, there was a span of 7 bases. The CDR3 is 13 amino acids. Germline CDR1 is MNHNY and CDR2 is SVGAGI (reference sequence). CDR3 bases: TGTGCCAGCAGTTACGTTGATAAAGAGACCCAGTACTTC. Translating it yields CASSYVDKETQYF.

V gene TRBV6-1 combines with J gene TRBJ1-1; 9 bases line up with TRBD1. V lost 7 bases and J lost 0; bases outside the gene matches: 6. The CDR3 covers 15 residues. Germline V gene sequence: CDR1 MNHNS, CDR2 SASEGT. This CDR3 is CASISRQGVNTEAFF. CDR3 nucleotides: TGTGCCAGCATTTCAAGACAGGGGGTGAACACTGAAGCTTTCTTT.

This chain connects TRBV7-2 to TRBJ2-7, with TRBD2 matching over 7 bases. The germline CDR1 and CDR2 sequences are SGHTA and FQGNSA. This CDR3 region has 15 residues. Trimming cost V 2 bases and J 5 bases; bases outside gene matches: 9. The CDR3 nucleotides read TGTGCCAGCAGCTTATTGGGAGGGCCTTGGAACGAGCAGTACTTC. Encoded protein: CASSLLGGPWNEQYF.

The chain employs TRBV5-6 and TRBJ2-5; 7 bases are shared with TRBD2. The J call may be wrong; the DNA end is better matched by TRBJ2-7. This CDR3 is 17 amino acids long. Germline CDR1 SGHDT, CDR2 YYEEEE. The CDR3 DNA follows: TGTGCCAGCAGCTCTAGATGGACGGGACTACCTGCCTACGAGCAGTACTTC. Protein sequence: CASSSRWTGLPAYEQYF.

The V gene is TRBV6-2 or TRBV6-3, the J gene TRBJ1-5; perhaps TRBD1 as D (6 bases). V was pared by 4 bases and J by 4 bases, with 11 bases between. Germline V gives CDR1 MNHEY, CDR2 SVGEGT. The CDR3 length is 14 residues. CDR3 residues: CASSSRTDNQPQHF. DNA of the CDR3: TGTGCCAGCAGTTCTCGGACAGATAATCAGCCCCAGCATTTT.

This chain connects TRBV20-1 to TRBJ1-1; 7 nucleotides line up with TRBD1. The CDR3 is made up of 18 amino acids. Germline CDR1 reads DFQATT; CDR2 reads SNEGSKA (reference sequence). The trim removed 2 bases at V and 8 bases at J, leaving 23 bases unmatched. The CDR3 DNA follows: TGCAGTGCTAGACGAATAAAGCACACCGGGACAGCAAGTGTGGAAGCTTTCTTT. Translation gives CSARRIKHTGTASVEAFF.